This T cell receptor beta chain was profiled in a study of cytomegalovirus exposure and HLA in healthy donors (dated by TCRdb to the late 2010s). Regarding the complete study: A later analysis indicated that the 130 or so validation repertoires were generated on the platform also employed for the 670 or so repertoires of the first cohort. The study was designed to test whether signatures of past pathogen exposure could be identified by cataloging public T cell receptors. In addition to the first cohort of 666 subjects, a separate validation cohort of around 110 different subjects was used. The study combined high-throughput TCR immunosequencing, statistical association of individual TCRs with disease status, and machine learning to predict cytomegalovirus infection status. The research as a whole found: A later analysis found that TCRs clustered in the first cohort also tended to co-occur in the 120 validation repertoires, with approximately 93% of cluster scores above 0. Most TCR sequences were observed very rarely across donors, whereas some public TCRs were present in many individuals. The classifier was reported to diagnose cytomegalovirus status with high specificity and sensitivity in both the original cohort and the validation cohort. The study listed approximately 150 TCR beta chains as associated with cytomegalovirus. The validation cohort had no HLA typing available for a later analysis, so co-occurrence within that cohort was assessed over all 120 or so repertoires. Three of the identified cytomegalovirus-associated TCR beta chains were confirmed in vitro to be specific for cytomegalovirus antigens. According to the authors, the approach could potentially be generalized to other disease states and immunological phenotypes.

The CDR3 measures 18 amino acids from cysteine to phenylalanine. Of all the DNA, just the CDR3 is kept, 54 bases in frame from base 1. The germline V gene gives CDR1 as SNHLY and CDR2 as FYNNEI. V is clipped by 9 bases and J by 1 base, and the sequence between their germline boundaries is 25 bases long. Donors formed part of the validation cohort, which comprised about 130 subjects and was distinct from the first cohort of 550 to 850 subjects. The library was obtained by the immunoSEQ multiplex PCR assay. The study's own analysis went as follows. A statistical classification framework was built to diagnose cytomegalovirus status from the catalog of TCR beta chain sequences. Not all clones reach the TCRdb copy of this immuneACCESS table, which keeps in-frame sequences only. Checked studies attribute under half of the gap to unresolved V genes and leave the rest unexplained. The V and J calls and clone size were taken over from that table, and D and trimming were inferred from the DNA. The sample table contains a few hundred thousand clones; only one count was recorded for just over 90% of them. Clones ranked in the top ten supply more than 0.85% of the sample.

Of note for this clone: It lacks a known antigen. No base qualities exist here, and no much larger clone lies one base off it.

Recombination joined TRBV2 with TRBJ1-3; the D gene is not confidently resolved. The sequenced material came from PBMCs. This TCR derives from a woman between 18 and 29 years old in good health and CMV-seronegative. Here the CDR3 is given as CARAVPYSSGSSGNTIYF. The DNA sequence reads TGTGCCAGAGCAGTGCCATACTCGTCGGGGTCGTCTGGAAACACCATATATTTT. Beyond the CDR3, the reference TRBV2 and TRBJ1-3 genes provide the residues; the full variable domain reads: EPEVTQTPSHQVTQMGQEVILRCVPISNHLYFYWYRQILGQKVEFLVSFYNNEISEKSEIFDDQFSVERPDGSNFTLKIRSTKLEDSAMYFCARAVPYSSGSSGNTIYFGEGSWLTVV.